The next 4 T cell receptor beta chains were all read from a single sample in a study of T cells after yellow fever vaccination. TCRdb reprocessed the 5' RACE reads via MiXCR and lists one record per CDR3 protein. The repertoire has more than 80,000 distinct CDR3 sequences, under 7% of them found once; the top ten carry under 50%. The source was CD8+ T cells sorted from PBMCs, collected 10 days after the yellow fever booster vaccination. These receptor sequences come from a young man who received the YFV17D yellow fever vaccine.

This clonotype has a handful of counts. The V and J genes are TRBV7-6 and TRBJ2-7, with D uncertain. The germline gives CDR1 SGHVS, CDR2 FNYEAQ. This CDR3 has 14 residues. The ends were cut back, 1 base at V and 3 bases at J, with 10 bases in the middle. CDR3 amino acids: CASSLGPEYYEQYF. CDR3 DNA sequence: TGTGCCAGCAGCTTAGGTCCCGAATACTACGAGCAGTACTTC.

This clonotype was observed a few times. This sequence joins TRBV20-1 and TRBJ2-5, with 9 nucleotides matching TRBD2. Germline CDR1 is DFQATT and CDR2 is SNEGSKA (reference sequence). J was trimmed by 5 bases and V by 3 bases; bases with no gene match: 10. This CDR3 spans 15 amino acids. The CDR3, as DNA: TGCAGTGCTAGCCCTCTAGCGGGGAGGTTGGAGACCCAGTACTTC. This translates into CSASPLAGRLETQYF.

This clonotype was seen more than once but under ten times. CDR3 nucleotides: TGTGCCAGCAGTCTTATGACAGGGGGCTCTGGCTACACCTTC. This sequence encodes CASSLMTGGSGYTF. This chain joins TRBV6-1 and TRBJ1-2; TRBD1 aligns across 10 bases. The V segment lost 5 bases and the J segment 7 bases; nucleotides outside the gene matches: 7. Germline CDR1 and CDR2: MNHNS and SASEGT. The CDR3 covers 14 residues.

This clonotype was detected many times. The CDR3 sequence: CASSLDGGADEQFF. The CDR3 coding sequence is TGTGCCAGCAGCTTAGACGGGGGGGCGGATGAGCAGTTCTTC. V and J are TRBV7-6 and TRBJ2-1; 8 positions match TRBD2. The J segment lost 8 bases and the V segment lost 1 base, leaving 4 bases of the junction unmatched. Germline CDR1 is SGHVS and CDR2 is FNYEAQ. CDR3 size: 14 residues.